The 19 T cell receptor beta chains presented below share a single source sample, sequenced in a study of T cells after yellow fever vaccination. TCRdb used MiXCR to reprocess the 5' RACE reads, holding one entry per CDR3 protein. The table lists under 700,000 distinct CDR3 sequences, approximately 16% of them singletons. The material sequenced was PBMCs, taken 5 to 6 days after the first yellow fever vaccination. These receptors were taken from a man between 18 and 29 years old who received the YFV17D yellow fever vaccine.

This clonotype was counted a few times. This rearrangement joins TRBV9 to TRBJ2-3; D perhaps matches TRBD2 (7 bases). The CDR3 loop spans 14 amino acids. Deletions cut 4 bases from V and 5 bases from J, with 14 bases between. Looked up from germline, CDR1 is SGDLS and CDR2 is YYNGEE. The CDR3 coding sequence is TGTGCCAGCAGCTGGGGGGGGGCGGTAGATACGCAGTATTTT. Translating it yields CASSWGGAVDTQYF.

The rearrangement links TRBV30 to TRBJ2-2; the D gene is possibly TRBD2 (6 bases). V was trimmed by 4 bases and J by 1 base, leaving 13 bases between them. The CDR3 totals 15 residues. CDR1 is GTSNPN, CDR2 SVGIG, per germline (reference sequence). The CDR3 loop reads CAWTAGRGNTGELFF. Here the CDR3 DNA reads TGTGCCTGGACCGCAGGGCGGGGGAACACCGGGGAGCTGTTTTTT.

The chain couples TRBV7-6 to TRBJ1-3; no clear D. Germline V gene data show CDR1 as SGHVS and CDR2 as FNYEAQ. This CDR3 region has 14 residues. V was trimmed by 5 bases and J by 0 bases, leaving 8 bases between them. The DNA of the CDR3 is TGTGCCAGCAGCCCGGACCCCTCTGGAAACACCATATATTTT. It encodes CASSPDPSGNTIYF.

This clonotype was observed a handful of times. The V call is TRBV6-5, the J call TRBJ2-5; 7 bases line up with TRBD1. This CDR3 contains 11 residues. Germline V gene sequence: CDR1 MNHEY, CDR2 SVGAGI. J was trimmed by 6 bases and V by 8 bases; bases with no gene match: 3. DNA for the CDR3: TGTGCCAGCCGGGACAGAAAGACCCAGTACTTC. As protein: CASRDRKTQYF.

V gene TRBV20-1 combines with J gene TRBJ1-1; tentatively, D is TRBD1 (5 bases). The CDR3 is made up of 15 amino acids. Looked up from germline, CDR1 is DFQATT and CDR2 is SNEGSKA (reference sequence). The V end lost 6 bases, the J end lost 1 base, and 18 bases lay between the germline ends. The CDR3 nucleotides read TGCAGTGCAACTACCTCCGGGACGGCGAACACTGAAGCTTTCTTT. Its protein is CSATTSGTANTEAFF.

This clonotype was recorded a few times. The chain joins TRBV7-3 to TRBJ2-2; unclear D gene. The ends were cut back, 2 bases at V and 2 bases at J, with 9 bases in the middle. The CDR3 contains 15 residues. Looked up from germline, CDR1 is SGHTA and CDR2 is FQGTGA. The CDR3, as DNA: TGTGCCAGCAGCTTATCCCGTGACAACACCGGGGAGCTGTTTTTT. Translation: CASSLSRDNTGELFF.

This clonotype was recorded many times. The gene calls are TRBV7-3 and TRBJ2-3; the D call may be TRBD1 or TRBD2 (5 bases each). Trimming took off 5 bases at V and 1 base at J, with 7 bases between the two ends. CDR1 and CDR2 (germline): SGHTA, FQGTGA. This CDR3 is built from 13 residues. As DNA, the CDR3 is TGTGCCAGCAGCCGGGACCGCACAGATACGCAGTATTTT. This sequence encodes CASSRDRTDTQYF. Variable domain in full (rest from reference TRBV7-3 and TRBJ2-3): GAGVSQTPSNKVTEKGKYVELRCDPISGHTALYWYRQSLGQGPEFLIYFQGTGAADDSGLPNDRFFAVRPEGSVSTLKIQRTERGDSAVYLCASSRDRTDTQYFGPGTRLTVL.

The sample holds a few counts of this clonotype. V is TRBV5-1 and J is TRBJ2-3; D is undetermined. The CDR3 length is 15 residues. Germline V gene data show CDR1 as SGHRS and CDR2 as YFSETQ. The germline V and J ends were trimmed by 4 bases and 0 bases, with 12 bases remaining between them. The CDR3 here is CASSDGTSSTDTQYF. DNA for the CDR3: TGCGCCAGCAGCGATGGCACCTCTAGCACAGATACGCAGTATTTT.

The CDR3 nucleotides are TGTGCCAGCTCACCGGGGCGGGAAGCGCACGATACGCAGTATTTT. Translation gives CASSPGREAHDTQYF. The chain couples TRBV18 to TRBJ2-3, with D perhaps matching TRBD2 (6 bases). The V gene lost 3 bases and the J gene lost 6 bases, with 16 bases spanning the gap. The CDR3 is made up of 15 amino acids. Germline values: CDR1 KGHSH, CDR2 LQKENI.

The chain carries TRBV6-5 and TRBJ1-4; TRBD1 aligns across 7 bases. This CDR3 is 19 amino acids long. The V segment lost 0 bases and the J segment 0 bases; nucleotides outside the gene matches: 10. Germline values: CDR1 MNHEY, CDR2 SVGAGI. The CDR3 sequence is CASSYSGGAQGATNEKLFF. As DNA, the CDR3 is TGTGCCAGCAGTTACTCGGGGGGGGCCCAGGGGGCAACTAATGAAAAACTGTTTTTT.

This clonotype was found a few times. The chain carries TRBV5-1 and TRBJ2-7; TRBD1 matches at 8 bases. The CDR3 is made up of 14 amino acids. J was trimmed by 2 bases and V by 1 base; bases with no gene match: 2. Germline V CDR1 and CDR2: SGHRS, YFSETQ. The CDR3 bases are TGCGCCAGCAGCTTGTTACAGGGGGCCTACGAGCAGTACTTC. It codes for CASSLLQGAYEQYF.

This clonotype appeared a few times. This chain links TRBV9 with TRBJ2-5, with 11 bases matching TRBD2. Trimming cost V 4 bases and J 4 bases; bases outside gene matches: 6. The CDR3 runs 15 residues. Germline CDR1 is SGDLS and CDR2 is YYNGEE. This CDR3 reads CASSFSGGGGETQYF. The CDR3 bases are TGTGCCAGCAGCTTTAGCGGGGGGGGAGGAGAGACCCAGTACTTC. Full variable domain (remainder filled in from reference TRBV9 and TRBJ2-5): DSGVTQTPKHLITATGQRVTLRCSPRSGDLSVYWYQQSLDQGLQFLIQYYNGEERAKGNILERFSAQQFPDLHSELNLSSLELGDSALYFCASSFSGGGGETQYFGPGTRLLVL.

The chain links TRBV20-1 to TRBJ1-5; D gene unclear. The CDR3 runs 12 residues. CDR1 is DFQATT and CDR2 is SNEGSKA in the germline V gene (reference sequence). The V end was cut by 3 bases, the J end by 3 bases, with 6 bases between. The CDR3 DNA is TGCAGTGCTAGTCGAGTCAATCAGCCCCAGCATTTT. Translating gives CSASRVNQPQHF.

This clonotype was found a few times. V usage is TRBV2 and J usage is TRBJ1-2; D might be TRBD1 (5 bases). The CDR3 loop spans 14 amino acids. The germline CDR1 and CDR2 sequences are SNHLY and FYNNEI. V lost 8 bases and J lost 8, with 21 bases in between. The CDR3 region has the DNA TGTGCCAGCTCTTGGGACGACCCTAGCGAGGGCTACACCTTC. Protein: CASSWDDPSEGYTF.

The chain has TRBV2 and TRBJ1-1; D is possibly TRBD1 (5 bases). The CDR3 has 13 amino acids. Per germline, CDR1 SNHLY and CDR2 FYNNEI. The V gene lost 7 bases and the J gene lost 1 base, with 10 bases spanning the gap. The CDR3 bases are TGTGCCAGCATCCAGGGCCCGAACACTGAAGCTTTCTTT. Residues: CASIQGPNTEAFF.

This clonotype was picked up a small number of times. The V call is TRBV6-5, the J call TRBJ2-7; D may be TRBD2 (6 bases). V was pared by 2 bases and J by 0 bases, with 14 bases between. Germline loops: CDR1 MNHEY, CDR2 SVGAGI. The length of the CDR3 is 16 residues. DNA for the CDR3: TGTGCCAGCAGTTACGCCCCCGGGGGACCCTCCTACGAGCAGTACTTC. It is translated as CASSYAPGGPSYEQYF.

This clonotype has a count of ten or more. The chain recombines TRBV4-2 with TRBJ1-1, with TRBD1 matching 7 bases. The ends lost 5 bases at V and 3 bases at J; junction bases unmatched: 9. The CDR3 is 15 amino acids. The V gene's germline CDR1 is LGHNA and CDR2 YNFKEQ. The CDR3 is CASSEQGPEDTEAFF. The CDR3 region has the DNA TGTGCCAGCAGCGAACAGGGGCCCGAGGACACTGAAGCTTTCTTT.

This clonotype has a handful of counts. CDR3 sequence: CASSLRDYEQYF. The CDR3 nucleotides are TGTGCCAGCAGTTTACGGGACTACGAGCAGTACTTC. The chain has TRBV5-6 and TRBJ2-7; weak D call: TRBD2 (5 bases). Germline V gives CDR1 SGHDT, CDR2 YYEEEE. There are 12 residues in the CDR3. Trimming shortened V by 5 bases and J by 3 bases, and 9 bases separated the two germline ends. Filled out from reference TRBV5-6 and TRBJ2-7, the complete variable domain reads DAGVTQSPTHLIKTRGQQVTLRCSPKSGHDTVSWYQQALGQGPQFIFQYYEEEERQRGNFPDRFSGHQFPNYSSELNVNALLLGDSALYLCASSLRDYEQYFGPGTRLTVT.

Remarks on this clonotype: An end of the junction does not agree with germline; a read error may underlie this. This chain joins TRBV4-3 and TRBJ2-3; D not resolved. The length of the CDR3 is 15 residues. CDR1 LGHNA and CDR2 YSLEER come from the germline V gene. The CDR3 reads CANSQDRVGTDTQYF. CDR3 coding DNA: TGCGCCAACAGCCAAGATAGGGTAGGCACAGATACGCAGTATTTT.